Listed below are T cell receptor beta chains from one sample, sequenced in a study of cytomegalovirus exposure and HLA in healthy donors. TCRdb keeps only in-frame clones here, not all; method: immunoSEQ multiplex PCR. The repertoire holds roughly 150,000 clones, with 60% to 75% as singletons. Sequenced: PBMCs. These receptors all come from a human donor in good health. Each CDR3 is given with its conserved first and last residue. D genes are given only for firm matches. Part of the rows lack a size; the others show once, few, many or a class for expanded clones.

clone_size j_call d_call v_call cdr3_nt cdr3_aa
. TRBJ2-6 . TRBV28 TGTGCCAGCAGTCCTCCGGGCTCTGGGGCCAACGTCCTGACTTTC CASSPPGSGANVLTF
. TRBJ2-2 TRBD1 TRBV6-5 TGTGCCAGCAGTTACTCCAGGGGGAGCACCGGGGAGCTGTTTTTT CASSYSRGSTGELFF
. TRBJ2-1 TRBD1 TRBV18 TGTGCCAGCTCGCTTTACAGGGGGGACAATGAGCAGTTCTTC CASSLYRGDNEQFF
. TRBJ2-7 . TRBV6-5 TGTGCCAGCAGTTACTCTCCAGGGGCCTACGAGCAGTACTTC CASSYSPGAYEQYF
. TRBJ2-3 . TRBV18 TGTGCCAGCTCACCTTCTAGCGTCCCTAGCACAGATACGCAGTATTTT CASSPSSVPSTDTQYF
once TRBJ2-7 TRBD2 TRBV27 TGTGCCAGCAGTTTACTACTAGCGGGAGGGCCCCACGAGCAGTACTTC CASSLLLAGGPHEQYF
. TRBJ2-6 . TRBV29-1 TGCAGCGTTGAACTCGGCTCTGGGGCCAACGTCCTGACTTTC CSVELGSGANVLTF
. TRBJ2-7 . TRBV2 TGTGCCTCCACGTGGGGAGGCGAGCAGTACTTC CASTWGGEQYF
. TRBJ2-7 . TRBV5-8 TGTGCCAGCAGTCGTTGGGCGAGCTCCTACGAGCAGTACTTC CASSRWASSYEQYF
few TRBJ1-1 . TRBV11-3 TGTGCCAGCAAACAGAGGAACACTGAAGCTTTCTTT CASKQRNTEAFF
. TRBJ2-2 TRBD2 TRBV19 TGTGCCAGTAGAACCAACGGACTAGCGGGATTCACCGGGGAGCTGTTTTTT CASRTNGLAGFTGELFF
. TRBJ2-3 TRBD2 TRBV9 TGTGCCAGCAGCGTAGTGGGGGGGAGAGATACGCAGTATTTT CASSVVGGRDTQYF
. TRBJ2-1 TRBD2 TRBV7-3 TGTGCCAGCAGCTTAAACAGCGGGAGGGGGGGTGAGCAGTTCTTC CASSLNSGRGGEQFF
. TRBJ1-2 TRBD1 TRBV7-9 TGTGTCAGCAGCACCCAGGGACAGGTTTCATATGGCTACACCTTC CVSSTQGQVSYGYTF
once TRBJ2-4 . TRBV9 TGTGCCAGCAGCCCTCCCCTCGACAGATATGAAGCCAAAAACATTCAGTACTTC CASSPPLDRYEAKNIQYF
. TRBJ1-5 TRBD1 TRBV11-2 TGTGCCAGCAGCTCGGGACAGTTCAATCAGCCCCAGCATTTT CASSSGQFNQPQHF
. TRBJ2-1 . TRBV7-3 TGTGCCAGCAGCGACGGGACAGAGCAGTTCTTC CASSDGTEQFF
. TRBJ2-1 TRBD2 TRBV29-1 TGCAGCGTTGAAGACCAGTCGACTAGCGGGAATGGTTTCTTC CSVEDQSTSGNGFF
. TRBJ1-2 TRBD1 TRBV10-3 TGTGCCATCAGTAGCACAGGGGATGGCTACACCTTC CAISSTGDGYTF
. TRBJ2-1 . TRBV28 TGTGCCAGCAGTTTCGCGCGGGATGATGAGCAGTTCTTC CASSFARDDEQFF
. TRBJ1-2 TRBD1 TRBV6-5 TGTGCCAGCAGTTACTCGCGACAGGGGGATGGCTACACCTTC CASSYSRQGDGYTF
. TRBJ2-7 . TRBV7-3 TGTGCCAGCAGCCCCGCCGGGTCCTACGAGCAGTACTTC CASSPAGSYEQYF
. TRBJ2-3 TRBD1 TRBV5-4 TGTGCCAGCAGCTTAGACAGGGGCCGGGGTCGGGATACGCAGTATTTT CASSLDRGRGRDTQYF
. TRBJ1-5 . TRBV6-1 TGTGCCAGCATCCCAGGGCAGAATCAGCCCCAGCATTTT CASIPGQNQPQHF
. TRBJ2-1 . TRBV7-3 TGTGCCAGCAGCGCCCCCGGGACTCAGATACAGTTCTTC CASSAPGTQIQFF
. TRBJ2-7 TRBD2 TRBV27 TGTGCCAGCAGAATTGGGCCTAGCGGATCCTACGAGCAGTACTTC CASRIGPSGSYEQYF
few TRBJ2-1 TRBD2 TRBV10-1 TGCGCCAGCAGCTTAGGGACTAGCGGGACCCTCGCGGAGCAGTTCTTC CASSLGTSGTLAEQFF
once TRBJ2-1 . TRBV5-1 TGCGCCAGCAGCTTGGTTCCTGTCGCGGACAATGAGCAGTTCTTC CASSLVPVADNEQFF
. TRBJ2-7 . TRBV25-1 TGTGCCAGCAGTGAGTCCCACTCCCAGCAGTACTTC CASSESHSQQYF
. TRBJ2-7 . TRBV5-4 TGTGCCAGCAGCTTGGGAGGCGACTACGAGCAGTACTTC CASSLGGDYEQYF
. TRBJ2-3 TRBD1 TRBV7-6 TGTGCCAGCAGCTTATGGACAGGGGGTTCAACAGATACGCAGTATTTT CASSLWTGGSTDTQYF
. TRBJ2-3 . TRBV7-9 TGTGCCAGCAGTTTACTAGCTCGGGTCCCAGATACGCAGTATTTT CASSLLARVPDTQYF
few TRBJ1-2 . TRBV18 TGTGCCAGCTCACCACGGAATCCGGGGGATGGCTACACCTTC CASSPRNPGDGYTF
. TRBJ2-7 TRBD1 TRBV19 TGTGCCAGTAGTATAGCGTTTGGACAGGGGAGTTACGAGCAGTACTTC CASSIAFGQGSYEQYF
. TRBJ2-5 TRBD2 TRBV23-1 TGCGCCAGCAGTCAATCGGCCCCCTACCGGGAGGGGCCGCGGGGGGCCCAGTACTTC CASSQSAPYREGPRGAQYF
. TRBJ2-3 TRBD2 TRBV4-1 TGCGCCAGCAGCCAAGCCCCCACTGTACGGGGGGGTCACACAGATACGCAGTATTTT CASSQAPTVRGGHTDTQYF
. TRBJ1-5 . TRBV19 TGTGCCAGTAGTATTTACCAAAACTCGGGCAATCAGCCCCAGCATTTT CASSIYQNSGNQPQHF
few TRBJ2-7 . TRBV7-3 TGTGCCAGCAGCTTAACCCCCCAGGAATTCTACGAGCAGTACTTC CASSLTPQEFYEQYF
few TRBJ2-5 . TRBV5-1 TGCGCCAGCAGCTTGGGGTCGGGAGTGCCCGGGGAGACCCAGTACTTC CASSLGSGVPGETQYF
. TRBJ2-5 . TRBV2 TGTGCCAGCACATCAGGGGGGAGTCGGATGGCCCAGTACTTC CASTSGGSRMAQYF
. TRBJ2-7 TRBD2 TRBV5-4 TGTGCCAGCAGCATCCAGACACGTCTATCGGGACTAAAGCAGTACTTC CASSIQTRLSGLKQYF
. TRBJ2-7 TRBD1 TRBV5-1 TGCGCCAGCAGCTCGACAGGGTCTGCCTACGAGCAGTACTTC CASSSTGSAYEQYF
. TRBJ1-2 TRBD1 TRBV15 TGTGCCACCAGCAGTCTTCGGACAGGGATCTATGGCTACACCTTC CATSSLRTGIYGYTF
once TRBJ2-5 TRBD2 TRBV18 TGTGCCAGTACCAGCGGGAGTGGCCAAGAGACCCAGTACTTC CASTSGSGQETQYF
few TRBJ2-6 . TRBV10-3 TGTGCCATCAGTGATATAGCAGGGGCTGGGGCCAACGTCCTGACTTTC CAISDIAGAGANVLTF
. TRBJ1-2 . TRBV5-1 TGCGCCAGCAGCTTGTCGACGGGGGCTAACTATGGCTACACCTTC CASSLSTGANYGYTF